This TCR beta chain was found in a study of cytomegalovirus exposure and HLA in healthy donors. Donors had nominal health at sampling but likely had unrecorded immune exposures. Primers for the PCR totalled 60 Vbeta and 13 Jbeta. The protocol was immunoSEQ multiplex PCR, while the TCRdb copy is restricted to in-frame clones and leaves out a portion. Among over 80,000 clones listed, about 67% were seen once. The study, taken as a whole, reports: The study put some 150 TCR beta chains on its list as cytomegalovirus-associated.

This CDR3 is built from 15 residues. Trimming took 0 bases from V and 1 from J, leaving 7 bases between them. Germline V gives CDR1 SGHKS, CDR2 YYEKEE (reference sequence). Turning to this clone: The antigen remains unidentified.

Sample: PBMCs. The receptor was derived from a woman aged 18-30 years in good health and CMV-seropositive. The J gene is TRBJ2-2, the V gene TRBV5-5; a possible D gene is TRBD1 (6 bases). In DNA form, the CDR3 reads TGTGCCAGCAGCTTGGTGGACAGGAACACCGGGGAGCTGTTTTTT. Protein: CASSLVDRNTGELFF.